A single sample gave rise to the 22 T cell receptor beta chains below, sequenced in a study of OX40 agonist ivuxolimab in advanced cancers. Some clones are missing from TCRdb's copy, which holds only in-frame ones; the method was immunoSEQ multiplex PCR. There are tens of thousands of clones in the sample; over 70% occur only once, and 5.5% to 6% lies in the top ten. The sequenced sample was CD4+ or CD8+ T cells sorted from blood, obtained in a trial of the OX40 agonist ivuxolimab. These receptors were collected from an adult with an advanced solid tumor such as melanoma, head and neck, liver or kidney cancer.

The genes are TRBV4-2 and TRBJ2-2; 8 bases line up with TRBD2. The junction had 2 bases not matched to a gene; V was cut back by 4 bases and J by 4 bases. Germline V gene sequence: CDR1 LGHNA, CDR2 YNFKEQ. The length of the CDR3 is 14 residues. In DNA form, the CDR3 reads TGTGCCAGCAGCCTCGGGACTAGCACCGGGGAGCTGTTTTTT. Its translation: CASSLGTSTGELFF.

The gene calls are TRBV7-8 and TRBJ2-1; possible D gene TRBD1, 6 bases. CDR1 and CDR2 (germline): SGHVS, FQNEAQ. V gave up 1 base and J gave up 6 bases, with 22 bases separating them. There are 18 residues in the CDR3. The CDR3 DNA follows: TGTGCCAGCAGCTTAGTGGGGAACAGGGATTATGGGGGCAATGAGCAGTTCTTC. Protein: CASSLVGNRDYGGNEQFF.

V is TRBV5-1 and J is TRBJ2-3, with D possibly matching TRBD1 (6 bases). The CDR3 consists of 16 residues. Germline V lookup: CDR1 SGHRS, CDR2 YFSETQ. Between the trimmed V and J ends, which lost 4 bases and 6 bases, there was a span of 21 bases. CDR3 DNA sequence: TGCGCCAGCAGCCCCGGACAGACCACCCTTCCCGATACGCAGTATTTT. Translating it yields CASSPGQTTLPDTQYF. Filled out from reference TRBV5-1 and TRBJ2-3, the complete variable domain reads KAGVTQTPRYLIKTRGQQVTLSCSPISGHRSVSWYQQTPGQGLQFLFEYFSETQRNKGNFPGRFSGRQFSNSRSEMNVSTLELGDSALYLCASSPGQTTLPDTQYFGPGTRLTVL.

The V call is TRBV7-9, the J call TRBJ2-1; TRBD2 agrees at 10 bases. CDR3 size: 17 residues. Germline lookup yields CDR1 SEHNR and CDR2 FQNEAQ (reference sequence). After removal of 1 base from V and 5 bases from J, the junction contained 8 bases not matched to a gene. The CDR3 DNA reads as TGTGCCAGCAGCTTAGTTGGTAGCGGGAGGTTCCACAATGAGCAGTTCTTC. It encodes CASSLVGSGRFHNEQFF. Using reference TRBV7-9 and TRBJ2-1 for the parts outside the CDR3, the full variable domain is DTGVSQNPRHKITKRGQNVTFRCDPISEHNRLYWYRQTLGQGPEFLTYFQNEAQLEKSRLLSDRFSAERPKGSFSTLEIQRTEQGDSAMYLCASSLVGSGRFHNEQFFGPGTRLTVL.

This chain uses TRBV5-4 with TRBJ2-7, with 7 bases matching TRBD1. The CDR3 has 15 residues. V was pared by 4 bases and J by 2 bases, with 9 bases of the junction left unmatched. Germline V gives CDR1 SGHNT, CDR2 YYREEE (reference sequence). CDR3 nucleotide sequence: TGTGCCAGCAGCCCGGGACAGTCGAGTCCCTACGAGCAGTACGTC. Its protein product is CASSPGQSSPYEQYV.

V gene TRBV6-5 combines with J gene TRBJ1-5; 7 bases agree with TRBD1. J was trimmed by 3 bases and V by 6 bases; bases with no gene match: 5. Germline CDR1 is MNHEY and CDR2 is SVGAGI. This CDR3 is built from 14 residues. The CDR3 loop is CASRQTGNNQPQHF. DNA of the CDR3: TGTGCCAGCAGGCAGACAGGGAACAATCAGCCCCAGCATTTT.

The chain recombines TRBV5-1 with TRBJ2-2; 8 bases fit TRBD1. The trim removed 0 bases at V and 5 bases at J, leaving 3 bases unmatched. In germline, CDR1 is SGHRS, CDR2 YFSETQ. The CDR3 length is 15 residues. The DNA of the CDR3 is TGCGCCAGCAGCTTGGGACAGGGGTGGACCGGGGAGCTGTTTTTT. It translates to CASSLGQGWTGELFF.

The chain recombines TRBV7-8 with TRBJ2-2, with D perhaps TRBD2 (5 bases). The CDR3 runs 16 residues. CDR1 is SGHVS, CDR2 FQNEAQ, per germline. V was clipped by 4 bases and J by 9 bases, with 21 bases between them. This CDR3 is CASSYGVRTPSRELFF. In DNA form, the CDR3 reads TGTGCCAGCAGCTATGGAGTCAGGACTCCGAGCCGGGAGCTGTTTTTT.

The rearrangement joins TRBV27 to TRBJ2-3, with a weak D call TRBD2 (6 bases). V was clipped by 6 bases and J by 1 base, with 11 bases between them. The CDR3 consists of 14 residues. Per germline, CDR1 MNHEY and CDR2 SMNVEV (reference sequence). The CDR3: CASRRLEGTDTQYF. The CDR3 DNA is TGTGCCAGCAGGAGACTAGAAGGCACAGATACGCAGTATTTT.

A word on this clone: One end of the junction varies from germline; a read error may be responsible. V usage is TRBV29-1 and J usage is TRBJ1-1, with D unresolved. This CDR3 contains 12 residues. Per germline, CDR1 SQVTM and CDR2 ANQGSEA. The CDR3 here is CSVAPGNSEAFF. The CDR3 DNA sequence: TGCAGCGTTGCCCCCGGGAACTCTGAAGCTTTCTTT.

V is TRBV10-1 and J is TRBJ1-1; D is undetermined. The ends were cut back, 0 bases at V and 1 base at J, with 12 bases in the middle. The CDR3 consists of 16 residues. The germline V gene has CDR1 WNHNN and CDR2 SYGVQD (reference sequence). The CDR3 here is CASSESSWAGNTEAFF. For the CDR3, the DNA is TGCGCCAGCAGTGAGTCTTCCTGGGCAGGGAACACTGAAGCTTTCTTT.

The J gene is TRBJ2-4, the V gene TRBV4-1; D is ambiguous. Germline V gives CDR1 MGHRA, CDR2 YSYEKL. The CDR3 covers 15 residues. Deletions cut 4 bases from V and 0 bases from J, with 10 bases between. The CDR3 region has the DNA TGCGCCAGCAGCCTCGGACCACTAGCCAAAAACATTCAGTACTTC. It yields the protein CASSLGPLAKNIQYF.

V usage is TRBV19 and J usage is TRBJ2-3; TRBD1 matches at 8 bases. The CDR3 has 13 amino acids. Trimming removed 7 bases from V and 4 bases from J; junction bases left unmatched: 4. Germline V lookup: CDR1 LNHDA, CDR2 SQIVND (reference sequence). The CDR3 sequence: CASTTTGADTQYF. As DNA, the CDR3 is TGTGCCAGTACAACGACAGGGGCAGATACGCAGTATTTT.

V is TRBV6-5 and J is TRBJ1-4, with a weak D call TRBD1 (5 bases). The germline V gene has CDR1 MNHEY and CDR2 SVGAGI. Between the trimmed V and J ends, which lost 6 bases and 10 bases, there was a span of 15 bases. The CDR3 extends over 13 amino acids. CDR3 protein: CASSQGVHLKLFF. CDR3 bases: TGTGCCAGCAGCCAAGGGGTCCATCTAAAACTGTTTTTT.

The genes are TRBV5-8 and TRBJ2-1; D may be TRBD1 or TRBD2 (5 bases each). The germline V gene has CDR1 SGHTS and CDR2 YDEGEE. The CDR3 length is 15 residues. Trimming left V 3 bases short and J 4 bases short, with 14 bases between. CDR3 sequence (DNA): TGTGCCAGCAGCTCGATCCGGGACGGGTACAATGAGCAGTTCTTC. This sequence encodes CASSSIRDGYNEQFF.

The chain joins TRBV27 to TRBJ1-2; 8 bases fit TRBD1. The CDR3 extends over 13 amino acids. Per the germline V gene, CDR1 is MNHEY and CDR2 is SMNVEV (reference sequence). The V and J ends lost 4 bases and 5 bases, in that order; junction bases with no gene match: 3. The CDR3 nucleotides are TGTGCCAGCAGTTCGACAGGGGAATATGGCTACACCTTC. The encoded protein is CASSSTGEYGYTF.

This clone was found a few times. The V call is TRBV7-9, the J call TRBJ1-3; D remains unclear. The CDR3 has 16 residues. CDR1 and CDR2 (germline): SEHNR, FQNEAQ (reference sequence). V lost 4 bases and J 0 bases, leaving 13 bases between the germline ends. CDR3 sequence (DNA): TGTGCCAGCAGCTCACCCGTTGAGAGCTCTGGAAACACCATATATTTT. Translated, it gives CASSSPVESSGNTIYF.

This chain connects TRBV5-8 to TRBJ2-7; TRBD1 is a possible D gene (5 bases). This CDR3 spans 13 amino acids. V lost 3 bases to trimming and J lost 4 bases, with 11 bases between them. Germline V gives CDR1 SGHTS, CDR2 YDEGEE. The chain's CDR3 is CASSWGPGYEQYF. Here the CDR3 DNA reads TGTGCCAGCAGCTGGGGCCCAGGGTACGAGCAGTACTTC.

The rearrangement joins TRBV18 to TRBJ1-4, with a weak D call TRBD1 (5 bases). The CDR3 runs 16 residues. Trimming took off 1 base at V and 0 bases at J, with 9 bases between the two ends. The germline V gene encodes CDR1 KGHSH and CDR2 LQKENI. CDR3 nucleotides: TGTGCCAGCTCACCACGTGACAGCCCAACTAATGAAAAACTGTTTTTT. Protein: CASSPRDSPTNEKLFF. The variable domain in full, with the rest retrieved from reference TRBV18 and TRBJ1-4, is NAGVMQNPRHLVRRRGQEARLRCSPMKGHSHVYWYRQLPEEGLKFMVYLQKENIIDESGMPKERFSAEFPKEGPSILRIQQVVRGDSAAYFCASSPRDSPTNEKLFFGSGTQLSVL.

CDR3 sequence: CSVDDRGDTQYF. In DNA, the CDR3 is TGCAGCGTTGATGACAGGGGGGATACGCAGTATTTT. The rearrangement uses TRBV29-1 and TRBJ2-3; 9 bases map to TRBD1. The CDR3 has 12 residues. Germline CDR1 reads SQVTM; CDR2 reads ANQGSEA. V shed 3 bases, J shed 6 bases, and the junction held 1 base outside the gene matches.

This chain links TRBV5-6 with TRBJ1-5; 10 bases are a match to TRBD1. CDR3 length: 16 residues. With 0 bases clipped from V and 4 bases from J, the junction kept 4 bases outside the gene matches. Germline assignment: CDR1 SGHDT and CDR2 YYEEEE. CDR3 in amino acids: CASSLEGTGANQPQHF. CDR3 DNA sequence: TGTGCCAGCAGCTTGGAGGGGACAGGGGCAAATCAGCCCCAGCATTTT.

This chain uses TRBV15 with TRBJ1-3; unclear D gene. Trimming removed 4 bases at V and 4 bases at J, with 17 bases between. Germline CDR1 LNHNV, CDR2 YYDKDF (reference sequence). The CDR3 is 16 amino acids. CDR3 nucleotides: TGTGCCACCAGCATGAAAAGAGGGTTCGTGGGAAACACCATATATTTT. Protein sequence: CATSMKRGFVGNTIYF.